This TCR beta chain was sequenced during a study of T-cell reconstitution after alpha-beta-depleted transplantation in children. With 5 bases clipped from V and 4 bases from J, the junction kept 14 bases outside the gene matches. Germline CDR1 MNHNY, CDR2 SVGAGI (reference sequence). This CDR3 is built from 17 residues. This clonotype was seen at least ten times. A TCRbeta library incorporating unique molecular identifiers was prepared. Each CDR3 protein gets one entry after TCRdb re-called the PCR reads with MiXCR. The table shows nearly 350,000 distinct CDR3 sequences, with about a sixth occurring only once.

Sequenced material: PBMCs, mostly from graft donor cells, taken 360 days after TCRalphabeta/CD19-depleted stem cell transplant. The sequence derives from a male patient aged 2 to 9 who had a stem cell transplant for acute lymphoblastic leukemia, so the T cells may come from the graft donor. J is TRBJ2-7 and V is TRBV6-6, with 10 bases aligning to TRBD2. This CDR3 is CASSHPRTSGNSYEQYF. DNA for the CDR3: TGTGCCAGCAGTCACCCCCGCACTAGCGGGAATTCTTACGAGCAGTACTTC.